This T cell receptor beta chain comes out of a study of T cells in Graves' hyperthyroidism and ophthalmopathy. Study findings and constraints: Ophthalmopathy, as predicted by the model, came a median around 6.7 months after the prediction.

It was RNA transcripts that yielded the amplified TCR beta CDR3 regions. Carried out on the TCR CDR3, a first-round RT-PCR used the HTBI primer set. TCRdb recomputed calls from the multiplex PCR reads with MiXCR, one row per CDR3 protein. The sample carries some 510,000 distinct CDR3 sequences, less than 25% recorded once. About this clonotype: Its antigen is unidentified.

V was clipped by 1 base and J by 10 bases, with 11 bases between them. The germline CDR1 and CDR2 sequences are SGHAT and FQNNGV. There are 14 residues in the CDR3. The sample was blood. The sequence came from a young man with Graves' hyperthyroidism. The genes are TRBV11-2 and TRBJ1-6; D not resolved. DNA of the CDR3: TGTGCCAGCAGCTTAGCGCTCAGTAGATCACCCCTCCACTTT. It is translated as CASSLALSRSPLHF.